Listed below are T cell receptor beta chains from one sample, sequenced in a study of cytotoxic CD8 clonotypes in ibrutinib-treated CLL. TCRdb's copy holds only in-frame clones and misses some; the assay was immunoSEQ multiplex PCR. This table holds roughly 180,000 clones, under 90% found once. This specimen was PBMCs, taken after 24 months of ibrutinib treatment. These receptor sequences come from a human donor with chronic lymphocytic leukemia. CDR3s include the opening cysteine and the closing phenylalanine or tryptophan. Where a row states a size, it is once, few, many or the class of an expanded clone; other rows omit it.

cdr3_length	clone_size	j_call	v_call	cdr3_aa
15	NA	TRBJ1-1	TRBV6-1	CASLSKSGGITEAFF
12	NA	TRBJ2-7	TRBV28	CASSGGPYEQYF
12	NA	TRBJ1-5	TRBV6-1	CASSSPPQPQHF
14	many	TRBJ2-7	TRBV27	CASRLAGGPGEQYF
15	NA	TRBJ1-3	TRBV15	CATSREIYSGNTIYF
13	NA	TRBJ1-1	TRBV5-4	CASSHQGNTEAFF
14	NA	TRBJ2-5	TRBV28	CASTLDRGRGLQYF
14	few	TRBJ2-1	TRBV5-1	CASSLGTGRDEQFF
13	NA	TRBJ2-7	TRBV21-1	CASSKDRNYEQYF
16	once	TRBJ2-7	TRBV1	CTSSQDKPGQRLEQYF
15	NA	TRBJ2-1	TRBV27	CASATLMSSYNEQFF
12	NA	TRBJ1-2	TRBV30	CAWSPGNYGYTF
15	NA	TRBJ2-7	TRBV7-9	CASSKLAGTSYEQYF
14	NA	TRBJ2-3	TRBV4-2	CASSQELGPNTQYF
12	NA	TRBJ1-2	TRBV18	CASSSSRDGYTF
15	NA	TRBJ2-4	TRBV10-1	CAGPGQGAAKNIQYF
14	NA	TRBJ1-2	TRBV18	CASSPPSGYAGYTF
14	NA	TRBJ1-2	TRBV6-5	CASSYSTGNYGYTF
15	NA	TRBJ1-2	TRBV7-8	CASSLQQRLNYGYTF
11	NA	TRBJ2-7	TRBV28	CASSMEYEQYF
12	NA	TRBJ1-1	TRBV18	CASSARFLEAFF
15	NA	TRBJ2-1	TRBV19	CASSLDRGAYNEQFF
14	NA	TRBJ2-7	TRBV5-4	CASSLDRQRDEQYF
12	NA	TRBJ1-2	TRBV19	CASKKENYGYTF
13	NA	TRBJ1-5	TRBV7-3	CASSPQRGAPQHF
15	NA	TRBJ1-1	TRBV9	CASSGKGGLNTEAFF
14	NA	TRBJ1-2	TRBV5-1	CASSPGQANYGYTF
16	NA	TRBJ1-1	TRBV28	CASRKSAGRSNTEAFF
17	few	TRBJ2-3	TRBV7-8	CASSLGLAGSSQDTQYF
14	NA	TRBJ1-2	TRBV28	CASSSADRLRSYTF
14	NA	TRBJ2-7	TRBV5-1	CASSLGAGVNEQYF
13	NA	TRBJ2-2	TRBV6-5	CASRTVNTGELFF
17	NA	TRBJ2-6	TRBV7-6	CASSPLRVRSGANVLTF
19	once	TRBJ2-3	TRBV7-3	CASSSHLGGGLTGPDTQYF
15	NA	TRBJ2-7	TRBV5-4	CASSEPWASTPEQYF
15	NA	TRBJ1-2	TRBV6-1	CASSGGDSVNYGYTF
12	once	TRBJ1-1	TRBV5-8	CASSLQKTEAFF
16	NA	TRBJ2-7	TRBV9	CASSSRLAGFSYEQYF
18	once	TRBJ1-2	TRBV19	CASIRTPGQGGTPYGYTF
16	NA	TRBJ2-4	TRBV25-1	CASSEGGGVAKNIQYF
13	NA	TRBJ2-3	TRBV28	CASSPASTDTQYF
14	NA	TRBJ2-7	TRBV29-1	CSVVRGQGIYEQYF
9	NA	TRBJ2-7	TRBV21-1	CASAGEQYF
16	NA	TRBJ2-2	TRBV28	CASRYRDRAPTGELFF
14	few	TRBJ1-1	TRBV5-1	CASSFFKMNTEAFF
16	NA	TRBJ1-5	TRBV18	CASSDRSGGLIQPQHF
18	few	TRBJ2-2	TRBV27	CASSPHLGTSGVTGELFF
14	NA	TRBJ1-5	TRBV6-1	CASRRTGGDQPQHF
13	NA	TRBJ1-2	TRBV30	CAWTGQGSPAYTF
17	NA	TRBJ1-5	TRBV4-1	CASSQDLDRATNQPQHF
14	NA	TRBJ1-5	TRBV10-3	CAISESQGNQPQHF
15	NA	TRBJ1-6	TRBV6-6	CASSYSAGNYSPLHF